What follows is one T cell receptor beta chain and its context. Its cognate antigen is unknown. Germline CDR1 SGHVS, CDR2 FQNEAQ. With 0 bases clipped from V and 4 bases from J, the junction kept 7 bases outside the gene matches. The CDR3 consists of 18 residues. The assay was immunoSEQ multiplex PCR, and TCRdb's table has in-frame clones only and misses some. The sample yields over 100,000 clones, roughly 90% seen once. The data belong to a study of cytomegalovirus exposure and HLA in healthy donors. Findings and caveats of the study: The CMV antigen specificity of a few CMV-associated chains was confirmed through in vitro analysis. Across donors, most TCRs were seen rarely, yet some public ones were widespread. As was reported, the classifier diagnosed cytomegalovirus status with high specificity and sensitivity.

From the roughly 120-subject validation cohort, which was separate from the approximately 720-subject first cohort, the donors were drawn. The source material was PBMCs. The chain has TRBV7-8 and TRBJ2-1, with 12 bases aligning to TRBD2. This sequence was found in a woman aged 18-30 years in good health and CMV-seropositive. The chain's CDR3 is CASSLALLAGGVYNEQFF. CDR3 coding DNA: TGTGCCAGCAGCTTAGCCCTACTAGCGGGGGGCGTGTACAATGAGCAGTTCTTC.